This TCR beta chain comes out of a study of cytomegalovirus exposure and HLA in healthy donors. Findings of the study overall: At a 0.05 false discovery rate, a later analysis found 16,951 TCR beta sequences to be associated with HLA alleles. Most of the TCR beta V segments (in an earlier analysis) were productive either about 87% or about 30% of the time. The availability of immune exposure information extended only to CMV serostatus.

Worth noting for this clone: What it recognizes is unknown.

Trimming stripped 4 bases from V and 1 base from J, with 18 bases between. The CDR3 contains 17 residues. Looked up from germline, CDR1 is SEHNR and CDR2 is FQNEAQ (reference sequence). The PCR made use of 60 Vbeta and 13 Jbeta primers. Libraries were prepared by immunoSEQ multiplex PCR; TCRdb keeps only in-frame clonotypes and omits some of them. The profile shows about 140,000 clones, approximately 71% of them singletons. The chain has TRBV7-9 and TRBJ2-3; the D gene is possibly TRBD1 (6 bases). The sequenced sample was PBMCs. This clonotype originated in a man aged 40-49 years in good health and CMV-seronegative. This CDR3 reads CASSYSIRTAGTDTQYF. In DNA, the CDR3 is TGTGCCAGCAGCTACTCAATTCGGACAGCCGGCACAGATACGCAGTATTTT.